The TCR beta chain under discussion was sequenced for a study of cytotoxic CD8 clonotypes in ibrutinib-treated CLL. Overall study context: Partial responders around 24, complete 2; roughly twelve progressed and roughly 14 stayed in remission by median approximately 5.5 years. On average, roughly 94,000 productive rearrangements and 255,043 productive templates per sample.

The J segment lost 4 bases and the V segment lost 3 bases, leaving 2 bases of the junction unmatched. The CDR3 totals 15 residues. Per the germline V gene, CDR1 is SGHNT and CDR2 is YYREEE (reference sequence). Extraction of roughly 2 micrograms of genomic DNA from cryopreserved PBMCs supplied material for TCR beta libraries. Sequenced by immunoSEQ multiplex PCR; TCRdb stores in-frame clones only, minus some. Of 110,000 to 150,000 clones listed, roughly 83% are singletons. Sequences were derived from PBMCs, sampled after 12 months of ibrutinib treatment. The clonotype comes from a human donor with chronic lymphocytic leukemia. The chain employs TRBV5-4 and TRBJ2-3; 13 bases fit TRBD2. As DNA, the CDR3 is TGTGCCAGCAGCTGGACTAGCGGGAGTGCAGATACGCAGTATTTT. Protein product: CASSWTSGSADTQYF.